A single sample is the source of the 9 T cell receptor beta chains below, sequenced in a study of blood T cell repertoires in COVID-19. Some clones are missing from TCRdb's copy, which holds only in-frame ones; the method was immunoSEQ multiplex PCR. Among 200,000 to 250,000 clones listed, about 86% were seen once. Sequencing was performed on peripheral blood. The receptors here all came from a man between 18 and 29 years old with active or convalescent COVID-19.

The V call is TRBV19, the J call TRBJ2-1, with TRBD2 matching 7 bases. Germline CDR1 and CDR2: LNHDA and SQIVND (reference sequence). CDR3 length: 11 amino acids. The V segment lost 3 bases and the J segment 15 bases; nucleotides outside the gene matches: 5. CDR3 loop: CASSMTSIPFF. In nucleotides, the CDR3 is TGTGCCAGTAGTATGACTAGCATACCGTTCTTC.

The chain joins TRBV7-8 to TRBJ1-3; 8 bases line up with TRBD1. Germline V gene lookup returns CDR1 SGHVS and CDR2 FQNEAQ. This CDR3 region has 20 residues. The V gene end was trimmed by 2 bases and the J gene end by 0 bases; junction bases not matched to a gene: 15. The CDR3 spells CASSLLSRTGFEGSGNTIYF. In nucleotides, the CDR3 is TGTGCCAGCAGCTTATTGAGTAGGACAGGGTTTGAGGGCTCTGGAAACACCATATATTTT.

The chain employs TRBV19 and TRBJ2-3, with 11 bases matching TRBD1. Germline CDR1 is LNHDA and CDR2 is SQIVND (reference sequence). J lost 2 bases, V lost 5 bases, and 9 bases had no gene match. The CDR3 extends over 17 amino acids. CDR3 in amino acids: CASSPGRDRGATDTQYF. The CDR3 DNA reads TGTGCCAGTAGTCCCGGGCGGGACAGGGGGGCCACAGATACGCAGTATTTT.

The J gene is TRBJ2-5, the V gene TRBV29-1, with 8 bases aligning to TRBD1. Germline CDR1 SQVTM, CDR2 ANQGSEA. The CDR3 is made up of 13 amino acids. With 6 bases clipped from V and 2 bases from J, the junction kept 5 bases outside the gene matches. This chain's CDR3 is CSVYHRGQETQYF. The CDR3 DNA sequence: TGCAGCGTCTACCACAGGGGGCAAGAGACCCAGTACTTC.

The V and J genes are TRBV7-3 and TRBJ2-7; D is possibly TRBD1 (6 bases). Germline V gene sequence: CDR1 SGHTA, CDR2 FQGTGA. The CDR3 totals 15 residues. V lost 2 bases and J lost 2, with 13 bases in between. CDR3 nucleotides: TGTGCCAGCAGCTTAGGCCAGGGGCCTCCCTACGAGCAGTACTTC. Protein: CASSLGQGPPYEQYF.

The count of this clone is one. The CDR3 spells CASSALANNYEQYF. The CDR3, as DNA: TGTGCCAGCAGCGCCCTAGCGAACAACTACGAGCAGTACTTC. The chain uses TRBV7-2 and TRBJ2-7; the D gene is possibly TRBD2 (6 bases). Per germline, CDR1 SGHTA and CDR2 FQGNSA. Trimming removed 5 bases at V and 3 bases at J, with 14 bases between. This CDR3 comprises 14 residues.

This chain links TRBV11-2 with TRBJ1-6; D possibly corresponds to TRBD1 (6 bases). The CDR3 has 18 residues. Germline assignment: CDR1 SGHAT and CDR2 FQNNGV. Deletions cut 1 base from V and 0 bases from J, with 13 bases between. The CDR3 loop reads CASSLAVQGSSYNSPLHF. The CDR3 coding sequence is TGTGCCAGCAGCTTAGCTGTACAGGGAAGCTCCTATAATTCACCCCTCCACTTT.

This chain uses TRBV25-1 with TRBJ2-5; tentatively, D is TRBD2 (5 bases). The CDR3 is 16 amino acids. Germline CDR1 is MGHDK and CDR2 is SYGVNS. V was clipped by 3 bases and J by 5 bases, with 19 bases between them. The CDR3 sequence: CASSERARGRAETQYF. CDR3 nucleotide sequence: TGTGCCAGCAGTGAGAGGGCTCGCGGGCGCGCGGAGACCCAGTACTTC.

The rearrangement uses TRBV3-1 (or the pseudogene TRBV3-2) and TRBJ2-7; 8 bases are a match to TRBD1. Germline assignment: CDR1 LGHDT and CDR2 YNNKEL (reference sequence). CDR3 length: 14 amino acids. J gave up 2 bases and V 4 bases, and 4 bases lay outside the gene matches. CDR3 sequence: CASSPRTGPYEQYF. The DNA for the CDR3 is TGTGCCAGCAGCCCACGGACAGGGCCCTACGAGCAGTACTTC.